Here is one T cell receptor beta chain with its context. As yet, its antigen is unknown. The data were obtained in a study of blood T cells in healthy people across ages. Study-wide findings and caveats: Per million T cells, TCR beta diversity dropped about linearly as age rose. Donor CMV infection status was unknown, possibly confounding age-related changes in expanded clonotypes. It was the long-lived donors that had more naive CD4+ cells and higher diversity than aged donors.

Using a J-beta primer mix together with a sample-barcoded 5' primer, a second PCR was run for roughly 7 to 12 cycles. TCRdb re-called the 5' RACE reads through MiXCR, storing one row per CDR3 protein. The data show fewer than 900,000 distinct CDR3 sequences, with under 40% seen just once and under 15% held by the top ten. This CDR3 spans 14 amino acids. From germline, CDR1 is DFQATT and CDR2 SNEGSKA (reference sequence). Trimming took 4 bases from V and 1 from J, leaving 11 bases between them. The material sequenced was blood. The receptor's source is a man between 18 and 35 years old in good health. The V and J genes are TRBV20-1 and TRBJ1-5; possible D gene TRBD1, 5 bases. The CDR3 DNA reads TGCAGTGCTAAGGGGCAGGGAAGCAATCAGCCCCAGCATTTT. It translates to CSAKGQGSNQPQHF.